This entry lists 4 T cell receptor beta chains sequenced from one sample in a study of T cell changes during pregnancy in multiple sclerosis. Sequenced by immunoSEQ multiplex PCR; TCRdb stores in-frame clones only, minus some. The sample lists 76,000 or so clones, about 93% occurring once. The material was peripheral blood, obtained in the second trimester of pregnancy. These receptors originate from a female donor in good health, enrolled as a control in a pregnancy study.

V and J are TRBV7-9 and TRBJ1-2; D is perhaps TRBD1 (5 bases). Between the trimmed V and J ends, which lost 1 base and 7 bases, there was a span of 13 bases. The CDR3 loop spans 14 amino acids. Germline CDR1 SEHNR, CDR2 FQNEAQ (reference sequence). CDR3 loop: CASSLGPQRGGYTF. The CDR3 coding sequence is TGTGCCAGCAGCTTAGGACCGCAAAGGGGTGGCTACACCTTC.

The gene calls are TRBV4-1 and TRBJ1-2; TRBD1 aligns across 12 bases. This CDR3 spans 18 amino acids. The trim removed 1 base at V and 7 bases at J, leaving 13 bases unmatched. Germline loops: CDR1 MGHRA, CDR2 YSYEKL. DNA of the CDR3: TGCGCCAGCAGCCAAGGTGGAGGGACAGGGGGCTTTCAGAGTGGCTACACCTTC. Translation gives CASSQGGGTGGFQSGYTF.

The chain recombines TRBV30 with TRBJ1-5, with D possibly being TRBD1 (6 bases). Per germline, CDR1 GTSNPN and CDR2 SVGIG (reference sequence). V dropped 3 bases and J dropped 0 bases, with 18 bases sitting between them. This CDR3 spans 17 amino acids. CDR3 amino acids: CAWSGGALPYSNQPQHF. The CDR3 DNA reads TGTGCCTGGAGCGGGGGGGCGTTACCGTATAGCAATCAGCCCCAGCATTTT.

The CDR3 sequence: CASRQQGGNQPQHF. CDR3 in DNA: TGTGCCAGCAGGCAACAGGGGGGCAATCAGCCCCAGCATTTT. The genes are TRBV6-1 and TRBJ1-5; 8 bases line up with TRBD1. The V gene's germline CDR1 is MNHNS and CDR2 SASEGT. The CDR3 covers 14 residues. V shed 6 bases, J shed 2 bases, and the junction held 3 bases outside the gene matches.